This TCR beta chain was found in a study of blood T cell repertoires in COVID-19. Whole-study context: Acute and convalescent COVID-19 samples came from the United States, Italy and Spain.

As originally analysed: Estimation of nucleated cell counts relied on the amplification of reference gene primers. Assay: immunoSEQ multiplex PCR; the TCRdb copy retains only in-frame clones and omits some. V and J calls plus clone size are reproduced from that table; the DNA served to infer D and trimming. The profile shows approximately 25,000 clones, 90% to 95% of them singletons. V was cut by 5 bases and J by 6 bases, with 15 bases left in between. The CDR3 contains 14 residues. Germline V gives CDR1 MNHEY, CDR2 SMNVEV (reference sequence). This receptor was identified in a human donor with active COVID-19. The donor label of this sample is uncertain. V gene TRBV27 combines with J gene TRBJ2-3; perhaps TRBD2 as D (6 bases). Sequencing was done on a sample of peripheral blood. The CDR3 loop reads CASSLRDSRDTQYF. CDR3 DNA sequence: TGTGCCAGCAGTCTACGGGACTCCAGGGATACGCAGTATTTT.